Below are 32 T cell receptor beta chains sequenced from a single sample in a study of cytomegalovirus exposure and HLA in healthy donors. PCR used 60 Vbeta primers and 13 Jbeta primers. Repertoires were generated with immunoSEQ multiplex PCR, while TCRdb's copy carries only in-frame clones and drops some. The sample comprises more than 45,000 clones, around four fifths of which are singletons, and 1.5% to 2% rests with the top ten. The sequencing input was PBMCs. These receptors came from a man aged 25-45 years in good health and CMV-seronegative.

The CDR3, as DNA: TGTGCCAGCAGCTTAACAGGGGGCTCCTACGAGCAGTACTTC. Translated, it gives CASSLTGGSYEQYF. The chain recombines TRBV7-6 with TRBJ2-7, with 8 bases identical to TRBD1. Per germline, CDR1 SGHVS and CDR2 FNYEAQ. Trimming removed 2 bases from V and 0 bases from J; junction bases left unmatched: 0. The CDR3 extends over 14 amino acids.

V is TRBV19 and J is TRBJ2-7; 10 positions agree with TRBD2. The CDR3 is 15 residues long. Germline V CDR1 and CDR2: LNHDA, SQIVND (reference sequence). Unmatched junction bases numbered 7, after V lost 5 bases and J lost 3 bases. The CDR3 reads CASSGLAEDYYEQYF. CDR3 nucleotides: TGTGCCAGTAGTGGACTAGCGGAGGACTACTACGAGCAGTACTTC.

The chain is built from TRBV27 and TRBJ2-1; tentatively, D is TRBD1 (6 bases). V shed 8 bases and J shed 5 bases, with 13 bases lying between them. The CDR3 has 13 residues. Germline CDR1 is MNHEY and CDR2 is SMNVEV (reference sequence). In nucleotides, the CDR3 is TGTGCCAGCGCCAGACAGGTAAACAATGAGCAGTTCTTC. Protein: CASARQVNNEQFF.

CDR3 region: CASSSSGLAGKETQYF. The CDR3 DNA reads TGTGCCAGCAGTTCCTCGGGACTAGCGGGGAAAGAGACCCAGTACTTC. The V gene is TRBV28, the J gene TRBJ2-5; 13 nucleotides align to TRBD2. The CDR3 totals 16 residues. Unmatched junction bases numbered 5, after V lost 4 bases and J lost 3 bases. Germline V lookup: CDR1 MDHEN, CDR2 SYDVKM.

The count of this clone is one. V and J are TRBV7-2 and TRBJ2-7, with 7 bases identical to TRBD1. From germline, CDR1 is SGHTA and CDR2 FQGNSA. The CDR3 is 17 residues long. V was pared by 0 bases and J by 4 bases, with 12 bases of the junction left unmatched. In nucleotides, the CDR3 is TGTGCCAGCAGCTTAGCAGGGACAGCCAATGGGATGTACGAGCAGTACTTC. Translating gives CASSLAGTANGMYEQYF.

The chain links TRBV4-3 to TRBJ2-1; D is perhaps TRBD2 (5 bases). CDR3 length: 15 amino acids. V was cut by 0 bases and J by 5 bases, with 11 bases left in between. Germline V gene data show CDR1 as LGHNA and CDR2 as YSLEER. This chain's CDR3 is CASSQDFRRNNEQFF. In DNA, the CDR3 is TGCGCCAGCAGCCAAGATTTCCGGAGGAACAATGAGCAGTTCTTC.

The gene calls are TRBV10-2 and TRBJ2-3; the D gene is possibly TRBD1 (6 bases). The CDR3 is made up of 13 amino acids. V lost 8 bases, J lost 2 bases, and 11 bases lay in between. Germline CDR1 is WSHSY and CDR2 is SAAADI. The DNA of the CDR3 is TGCGCCAGCTCCGCAGGGGCCACAGATACGCAGTATTTT. This encodes CASSAGATDTQYF.

The chain is built from TRBV11-2 and TRBJ1-1, with 7 nucleotides matching TRBD1. This CDR3 region has 14 residues. Germline CDR1 is SGHAT and CDR2 is FQNNGV. The V and J ends lost 5 bases and 1 base, in that order; junction bases with no gene match: 4. The CDR3 region is CASSPWDRNTEAFF. CDR3 in DNA: TGTGCCAGCAGCCCATGGGACAGGAACACTGAAGCTTTCTTT.

The chain carries TRBV5-1 and TRBJ2-1; 8 bases line up with TRBD1. CDR3 size: 17 residues. Per the germline V gene, CDR1 is SGHRS and CDR2 is YFSETQ. The J segment lost 7 bases and the V segment lost 2 bases, leaving 14 bases of the junction unmatched. The CDR3 region has the DNA TGCGCCAGCAGCTTTATTACCGGGACAGGATTGGCAAATGAGCAGTTCTTC. Residues: CASSFITGTGLANEQFF.

This chain uses TRBV27 with TRBJ2-5; D is uncertain. Germline CDR1 MNHEY, CDR2 SMNVEV (reference sequence). With 3 bases removed from V and 4 bases from J, the gap between germline ends came to 9 bases. This CDR3 is 13 amino acids long. CDR3 sequence (DNA): TGTGCCAGCAGTTTTAGAGGTAGAGAGACCCAGTACTTC. Its protein is CASSFRGRETQYF.

As to this clone: This CDR3 fails to terminate in the conserved phenylalanine or tryptophan, so it likely reflects a read error. The chain employs TRBV29-1 and TRBJ1-4; TRBD1 might be the D (5 bases). Germline V gives CDR1 SQVTM, CDR2 ANQGSEA. Trimming removed 4 bases from V and 5 bases from J, with 11 bases in between. This CDR3 has 13 residues. This CDR3 is CSVGGRGNEKLFV. CDR3 DNA sequence: TGCAGCGTTGGGGGCCGGGGGAATGAAAAACTGTTTGTT.

The table lists this clone with a few counts. The rearrangement uses TRBV19 and TRBJ2-1; D perhaps matches TRBD2 (5 bases). This CDR3 is 15 amino acids long. V lost 6 bases, J lost 2 bases, and 14 bases lay in between. Germline V gene lookup returns CDR1 LNHDA and CDR2 SQIVND (reference sequence). CDR3 in amino acids: CASSPQEVTYNEQFF. CDR3 coding DNA: TGTGCCAGTAGCCCCCAGGAGGTTACCTACAATGAGCAGTTCTTC.

V usage is TRBV7-8 and J usage is TRBJ2-5; 7 nucleotides match TRBD2. Trimming took 7 bases from V and 4 from J; bases not matched to a gene: 12. The CDR3 has 15 residues. Germline lookup yields CDR1 SGHVS and CDR2 FQNEAQ. The chain's CDR3 is CASNKERLALETQYF. The CDR3 DNA follows: TGTGCCAGCAACAAAGAAAGACTAGCTCTAGAGACCCAGTACTTC.

The J gene is TRBJ1-1, the V gene TRBV18; D not resolved. V shed 4 bases and J shed 5 bases, with 11 bases lying between them. Germline-derived CDR1 and CDR2 are KGHSH and LQKENI. The CDR3 has 13 amino acids. The CDR3 protein is CASSQSPKTEAFF. DNA for the CDR3: TGTGCCAGCTCACAGAGCCCTAAGACTGAAGCTTTCTTT.

This chain's CDR3 is CASSRQDEQYF. CDR3 DNA: TGTGCCAGCTCCCGACAAGACGAGCAGTACTTC. J is TRBJ2-7 and V is TRBV18, with no clear D. The germline V and J ends were trimmed by 6 bases and 5 bases, with 8 bases remaining between them. Germline V CDR1 and CDR2: KGHSH, LQKENI. This CDR3 contains 11 residues.

The gene calls are TRBV28 and TRBJ2-2; D ambiguous. The germline V and J ends were trimmed by 6 bases and 5 bases, with 10 bases remaining between them. CDR3 size: 13 residues. In germline, CDR1 is MDHEN, CDR2 SYDVKM. The CDR3 DNA follows: TGTGCCAGCAGGGAGAGAAATACCGGGGAGCTGTTTTTT. It codes for CASRERNTGELFF.

The chain carries TRBV6-1 and TRBJ2-6, with TRBD1 as a possible D gene (5 bases). The CDR3 has 15 residues. Trimming cost V 1 base and J 1 base, with 5 bases left between them. CDR1 and CDR2 from the germline V gene are MNHNS and SASEGT. CDR3 in amino acids: CASSEGQSGANVLTF. In DNA, the CDR3 is TGTGCCAGCAGTGAAGGACAGTCTGGGGCCAACGTCCTGACTTTC.

The rearrangement joins TRBV25-1 to TRBJ1-2; D not resolved. The CDR3 sequence is 14 residues long. CDR1 and CDR2 (germline): MGHDK, SYGVNS. V shed 3 bases and J shed 4 bases, with 12 bases lying between them. CDR3 region: CASSERSSLYGYTF. The CDR3 DNA reads TGTGCCAGCAGTGAGAGGTCATCCCTCTATGGCTACACCTTC.

V usage is TRBV6-1 and J usage is TRBJ2-1; 9 bases are a match to TRBD2. The CDR3 sequence is 17 residues long. Trimming cost V 4 bases and J 4 bases; bases outside gene matches: 11. Germline assignment: CDR1 MNHNS and CDR2 SASEGT. CDR3 sequence: CASSVPSGVAGYNEQFF. CDR3 in DNA: TGTGCCAGCAGTGTGCCTAGCGGGGTTGCGGGGTACAATGAGCAGTTCTTC.

This clone turned up a few times. The chain combines TRBV7-8 with TRBJ2-7; D might be TRBD1 (5 bases). Germline loops: CDR1 SGHVS, CDR2 FQNEAQ. The CDR3 has 13 amino acids. The V gene lost 3 bases and the J gene lost 7 bases, with 13 bases spanning the gap. CDR3 DNA: TGTGCCAGCAGCTTCGATCAGGGATGGGAGCAGTACTTC. Amino acids: CASSFDQGWEQYF.

The V call is TRBV2, the J call TRBJ2-1; possibly TRBD2 for D (7 bases). V dropped 0 bases and J dropped 9 bases, with 15 bases sitting between them. This CDR3 is built from 15 residues. Germline lookup yields CDR1 SNHLY and CDR2 FYNNEI. CDR3 loop: CASSEARPRGGEQFF. The DNA of the CDR3 is TGTGCCAGCAGTGAAGCGCGGCCGAGGGGGGGTGAGCAGTTCTTC.

The table lists this clone with a few counts. The CDR3 DNA reads as TGCGCCAGCAGCTCAGGACTAACGGGAGGATCAGGTGAGCAGTTCTTC. It translates to CASSSGLTGGSGEQFF. The chain carries TRBV5-1 and TRBJ2-1; TRBD2 aligns across 7 bases. Trimming cost V 3 bases and J 9 bases; bases outside gene matches: 15. The CDR3 consists of 16 residues. CDR1 and CDR2 from the germline V gene are SGHRS and YFSETQ.

The chain uses TRBV15 and TRBJ2-3; 9 positions match TRBD2. Looked up from germline, CDR1 is LNHNV and CDR2 is YYDKDF (reference sequence). V dropped 1 base and J dropped 0; count of bases not matched to a gene: 11. The CDR3 is 19 amino acids. The chain's CDR3 is CATSRALAGAPSSTDTQYF. In DNA form, the CDR3 reads TGTGCCACCAGCAGAGCCTTAGCGGGGGCGCCTTCTAGCACAGATACGCAGTATTTT.

The rearrangement joins TRBV25-1 to TRBJ1-2; 10 bases align to TRBD1. This CDR3 spans 16 amino acids. Germline-derived CDR1 and CDR2 are MGHDK and SYGVNS. V lost 8 bases to trimming and J lost 4 bases; unmatched junction nucleotides: 13. The CDR3 protein is CASGHRDRGGSYGYTF. CDR3 bases: TGTGCCAGCGGCCACCGGGACAGGGGCGGATCCTATGGCTACACCTTC.

This chain connects TRBV21-1 to TRBJ1-5; the DNA was not used to check the table's D call, TRBD1. TRBV21-1 is marked as a pseudogene. This CDR3 has 17 residues. CDR3 in amino acids: CASSPQATTSSNQPQHF. The CDR3 bases are TGTGCCAGCAGCCCGCAGGCCACAACAAGTAGCAATCAGCCCCAGCATTTT.

The CDR3 DNA reads TGTGCCAGTAGTTCTCAGGGTCGCTATGCTAATGAAAAACTGTTTTTT. The encoded protein is CASSSQGRYANEKLFF. The V gene is TRBV19, the J gene TRBJ1-4, with D possibly being TRBD1 (5 bases). Trimming stripped 5 bases from V and 3 bases from J, with 16 bases between. CDR3 length: 16 residues. Germline assignment: CDR1 LNHDA and CDR2 SQIVND (reference sequence).

V usage is TRBV7-9 and J usage is TRBJ1-2, with D uncertain. Germline V CDR1 and CDR2: SEHNR, FQNEAQ (reference sequence). This CDR3 has 13 amino acids. V lost 4 bases and J 4 bases, leaving 10 bases between the germline ends. The CDR3 sequence: CASSSGEPYGYTF. The CDR3 nucleotides read TGTGCCAGCAGCTCCGGGGAACCCTATGGCTACACCTTC. Drawing the rest from reference TRBV7-9 and TRBJ1-2, the complete variable domain is DTGVSQNPRHKITKRGQNVTFRCDPISEHNRLYWYRQTLGQGPEFLTYFQNEAQLEKSRLLSDRFSAERPKGSFSTLEIQRTEQGDSAMYLCASSSGEPYGYTFGSGTRLTVV.

This rearrangement joins TRBV7-9 to TRBJ2-5, with TRBD2 identical over 14 bases. CDR3 length equals 16 residues. The germline V gene has CDR1 SEHNR and CDR2 FQNEAQ (reference sequence). V dropped 3 bases and J dropped 11; count of bases not matched to a gene: 11. The CDR3 is CASSLGLAGVSWEQYF. The CDR3 DNA reads TGTGCCAGCAGCTTGGGACTAGCGGGAGTTAGCTGGGAGCAGTACTTC.

This chain links TRBV29-1 with TRBJ2-1, with 16 bases identical to TRBD2. V gave up 3 bases and J gave up 4 bases; unmatched junction bases: 3. CDR1 and CDR2 from the germline V gene are SQVTM and ANQGSEA. CDR3 length: 16 residues. CDR3 loop: CSVDGTSGGVYNEQFF. CDR3 DNA: TGCAGCGTTGACGGGACTAGCGGGGGGGTATACAATGAGCAGTTCTTC.

CDR3 coding DNA: TGCGCCAGCAGCCGGACAGAGCCTAACAATGAGCAGTTCTTC. Its translation is CASSRTEPNNEQFF. The chain carries TRBV5-1 and TRBJ2-1; weak D call: TRBD1 (6 bases). V was shortened by 4 bases and J by 5 bases, with 13 bases between the two germline ends. The germline CDR1 and CDR2 sequences are SGHRS and YFSETQ. The CDR3 is 14 amino acids.

V usage is TRBV27 and J usage is TRBJ2-7, with 8 bases fitting TRBD1. Germline V gene sequence: CDR1 MNHEY, CDR2 SMNVEV (reference sequence). CDR3 length equals 12 residues. With 9 bases clipped from V and 7 bases from J, the junction kept 8 bases outside the gene matches. The CDR3 DNA reads TGTGCCAGTAAGGACAGGGTGAAGGAGCAGTACTTC. Translation: CASKDRVKEQYF.

A note on this clone: Mismatch with germline at one junction end may stem from a read error. CDR3 sequence: CASSVQIF. The DNA for the CDR3 is TGTGCCAGCAGTGTACAGATCTTC. V is TRBV25-1 and J is TRBJ2-1; D not resolved. Germline CDR1 and CDR2: MGHDK and SYGVNS. The CDR3 spans 8 residues.